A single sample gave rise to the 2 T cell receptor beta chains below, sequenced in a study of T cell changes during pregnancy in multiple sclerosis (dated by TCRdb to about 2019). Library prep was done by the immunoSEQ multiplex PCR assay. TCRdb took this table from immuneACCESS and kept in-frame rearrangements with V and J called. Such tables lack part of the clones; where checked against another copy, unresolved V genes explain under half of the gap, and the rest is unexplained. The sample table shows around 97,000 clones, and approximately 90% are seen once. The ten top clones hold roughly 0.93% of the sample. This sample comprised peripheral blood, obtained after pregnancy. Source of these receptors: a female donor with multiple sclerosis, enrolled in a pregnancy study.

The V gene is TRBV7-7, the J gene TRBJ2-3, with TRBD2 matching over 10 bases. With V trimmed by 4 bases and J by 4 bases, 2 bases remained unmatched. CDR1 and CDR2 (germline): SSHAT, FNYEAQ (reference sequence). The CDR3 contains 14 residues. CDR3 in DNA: TGTGCCAGCAGCTCTAGCGGGAGTGCAGATACGCAGTATTTT. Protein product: CASSSSGSADTQYF.

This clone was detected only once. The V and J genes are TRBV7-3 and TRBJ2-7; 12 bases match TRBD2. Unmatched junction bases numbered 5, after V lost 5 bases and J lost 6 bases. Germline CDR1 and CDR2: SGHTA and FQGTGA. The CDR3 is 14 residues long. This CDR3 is CASSASGRASEQYF. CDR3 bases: TGTGCCAGCAGCGCTAGCGGGAGGGCGTCCGAGCAGTACTTC.